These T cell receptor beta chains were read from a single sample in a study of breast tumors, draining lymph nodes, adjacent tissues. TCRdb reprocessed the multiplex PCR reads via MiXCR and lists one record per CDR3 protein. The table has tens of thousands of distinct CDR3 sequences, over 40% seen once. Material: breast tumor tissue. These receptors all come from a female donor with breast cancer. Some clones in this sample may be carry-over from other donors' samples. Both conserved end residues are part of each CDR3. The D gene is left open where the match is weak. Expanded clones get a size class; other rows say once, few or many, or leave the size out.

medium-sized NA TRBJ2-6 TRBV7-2 CASSLYASGANVLTF TGTGCCAGCAGCTTATATGCCTCTGGGGCCAACGTCCTGACTTTC
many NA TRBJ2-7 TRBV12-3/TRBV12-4 CASAEGPYEQYF TGTGCCAGCGCCGAGGGCCCTTACGAGCAGTACTTC
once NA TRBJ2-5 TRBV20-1 CSADAGPAHETQYF TGCAGTGCGGACGCGGGGCCGGCTCACGAGACCCAGTACTTC
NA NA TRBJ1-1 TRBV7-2 CASSLPGVSAFF TGTGCCAGCAGCTTACCAGGGGTTTCGGCTTTCTTT
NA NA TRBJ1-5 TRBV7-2 CASSLVGGLPYSNQPQHF TGTGCCAGCAGCTTAGTGGGGGGCCTCCCTTATAGCAATCAGCCCCAGCATTTT
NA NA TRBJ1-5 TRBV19 CASSMQQGNQPQHF TGTGCCAGTAGTATGCAACAGGGCAATCAGCCCCAGCATTTT
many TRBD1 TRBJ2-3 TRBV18 CASSPEQGATDTQYF TGTGCCAGCTCACCCGAACAGGGGGCTACAGATACGCAGTATTTT
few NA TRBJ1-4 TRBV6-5 CASSAPGAGHRKLFF TGTGCCAGCAGTGCCCCCGGGGCTGGCCACAGAAAACTGTTTTTT
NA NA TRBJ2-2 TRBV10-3 CAIGDTGELFF TGTGCCATCGGGGACACCGGGGAGCTGTTTTTT
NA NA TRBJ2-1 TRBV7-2 CASSYSLREPYNERFF TGTGCCAGCAGTTACTCTCTTCGGGAGCCCTACAATGAGCGGTTCTTC
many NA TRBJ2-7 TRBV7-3 CASSPPGTAKDEQYF TGTGCCAGCAGCCCTCCCGGGACGGCGAAGGACGAGCAGTACTTC
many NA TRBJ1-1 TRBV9 CASSVEVGGRGNTEAFF TGTGCCAGCAGCGTAGAGGTGGGGGGCAGGGGGAACACTGAAGCTTTCTTT
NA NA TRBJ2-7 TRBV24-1 CATTASSYEQYF TGTGCCACCACTGCGAGTTCCTACGAGCAGTACTTC
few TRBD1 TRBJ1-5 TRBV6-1 CASSDGTGHQPQHF TGTGCCAGCAGTGACGGGACAGGGCATCAGCCCCAGCATTTT
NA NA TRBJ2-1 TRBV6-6 CASGHLNEQFF TGTGCCAGCGGTCACCTCAATGAGCAGTTCTTC
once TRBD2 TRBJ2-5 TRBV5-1 CASSPELAGHRETQYF TGCGCCAGCAGTCCGGAATTAGCGGGACACAGAGAGACCCAGTACTTC
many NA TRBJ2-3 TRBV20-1 CSARDPSASTDTQYF TGCAGTGCTAGAGACCCCAGTGCTAGCACAGATACGCAGTATTTT
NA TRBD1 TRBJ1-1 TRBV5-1 CASSLGQGARDTEAFF TGCGCCAGCAGCTTGGGACAGGGGGCGAGGGACACTGAAGCTTTCTTT
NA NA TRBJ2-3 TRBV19 CASSLGWGKGTDTQYF TGTGCCAGTAGTCTAGGTTGGGGGAAAGGGACAGATACGCAGTATTTT
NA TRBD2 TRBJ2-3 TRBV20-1 CSARSVTSGRGTQYF TGCAGTGCTAGATCCGTGACTAGCGGGAGGGGTACGCAGTATTTT
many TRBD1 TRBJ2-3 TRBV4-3 CASSSRPRTGEDTQYF TGCGCCAGCAGCTCTAGGCCTAGGACAGGCGAAGATACGCAGTATTTT
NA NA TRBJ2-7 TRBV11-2 CASSSPRQADYEQYF TGTGCCAGCAGCTCGCCGAGACAGGCCGACTACGAGCAGTACTTC
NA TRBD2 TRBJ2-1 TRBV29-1 CSVITSGRYNEQFF TGCAGCGTCATCACTAGCGGCCGCTACAATGAGCAGTTCTTC
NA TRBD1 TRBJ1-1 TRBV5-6 CASSWDRGRAEAFF TGTGCCAGCAGCTGGGACAGGGGGAGGGCTGAAGCTTTCTTT
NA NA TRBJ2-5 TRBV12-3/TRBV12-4 CASSPSGQPQYF TGTGCCAGCAGTCCTTCCGGGCAGCCCCAGTACTTC
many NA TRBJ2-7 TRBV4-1 CASSQKDREGYEQYF TGCGCCAGCAGCCAGAAGGACAGGGAGGGGTACGAGCAGTACTTC
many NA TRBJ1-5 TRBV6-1 CASKGNQPQHF TGTGCCAGCAAGGGGAATCAGCCCCAGCATTTT
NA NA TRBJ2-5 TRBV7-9 CASSLQFSGRNETQYF TGTGCCAGCAGCTTGCAGTTTTCGGGCCGCAACGAGACCCAGTACTTC
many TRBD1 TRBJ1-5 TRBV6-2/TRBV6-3 CASKDRGEVQPQHF TGTGCCAGCAAAGACAGGGGTGAGGTTCAGCCCCAGCATTTT
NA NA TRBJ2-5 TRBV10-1 CASSEESGPNYF TGCGCCAGCAGTGAAGAATCCGGGCCCAATTACTTC
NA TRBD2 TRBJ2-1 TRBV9 CASSEGPGTSFNEQFF TGTGCCAGCAGCGAGGGCCCCGGGACTAGCTTTAATGAGCAGTTCTTC
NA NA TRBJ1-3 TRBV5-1 CASREFYGGNTIYF TGCGCCAGCAGAGAGTTTTATGGGGGAAACACCATATATTTT
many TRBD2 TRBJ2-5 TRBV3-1 CASSPAAGGWETQYF TGTGCCAGCAGCCCAGCCGCGGGAGGGTGGGAGACCCAGTACTTC
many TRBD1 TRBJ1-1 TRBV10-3 CAIRTGGMNTEAFF TGTGCCATCAGGACAGGGGGAATGAACACTGAAGCTTTCTTT
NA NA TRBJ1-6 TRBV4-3 CASTPGRGRPQNSPLHF TGCGCCAGCACCCCGGGCCGGGGCCGACCCCAGAATTCACCCCTCCACTTT
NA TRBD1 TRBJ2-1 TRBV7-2 CASSAGGTGPYNEQFF TGTGCCAGCAGCGCAGGCGGGACAGGCCCCTACAATGAGCAGTTCTTC
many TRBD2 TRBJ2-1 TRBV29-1 CSVFGLAETLYNEQFF TGCAGCGTTTTCGGACTAGCGGAGACCCTTTACAATGAGCAGTTCTTC
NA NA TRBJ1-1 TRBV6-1 CASKRGSVTEAFF TGTGCCAGCAAAAGGGGGTCGGTCACTGAAGCTTTCTTT
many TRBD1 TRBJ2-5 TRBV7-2 CASSQWTGGYQETQYF TGTGCCAGCAGCCAGTGGACAGGGGGGTACCAAGAGACCCAGTACTTC
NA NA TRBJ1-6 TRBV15 CATSSPGTLNSPLHF TGTGCCACCAGCAGCCCCGGGACTTTGAATTCACCCCTCCACTTT
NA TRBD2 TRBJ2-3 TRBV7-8 CASSLKRLAGEGDTQYF TGTGCCAGCAGCTTAAAGAGACTAGCGGGAGAAGGAGATACGCAGTATTTT
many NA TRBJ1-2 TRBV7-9 CASSSYGEVAF TGTGCCAGCAGCTCCTACGGGGAGGTGGCCTTC
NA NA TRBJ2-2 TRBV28 CASTQSPSGNLGRELFF TGTGCCAGCACCCAAAGTCCGTCCGGAAACCTTGGGCGGGAGCTGTTTTTT
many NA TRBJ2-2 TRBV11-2 CASSVSAERYAGELFF TGTGCCAGCAGCGTCTCGGCGGAGAGGTACGCCGGGGAGCTGTTTTTT
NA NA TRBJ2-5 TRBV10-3 CAICSARRQGETQYF NA
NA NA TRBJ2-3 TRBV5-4 CASSLTSSSTQYF TGTGCCAGCAGCTTAACTTCTTCTTCTACGCAGTATTTT
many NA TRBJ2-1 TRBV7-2 CASTPGLSYNEQFF TGTGCCAGCACCCCGGGACTTTCCTACAATGAGCAGTTCTTC
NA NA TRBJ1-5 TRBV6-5 CATRQDSNQPQHF TGTGCCACCAGGCAAGATAGCAATCAGCCCCAGCATTTT
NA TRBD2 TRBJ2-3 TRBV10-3 CAISGLAGGLTDTQYF TGTGCCATCAGTGGACTAGCGGGGGGACTCACAGATACGCAGTATTTT
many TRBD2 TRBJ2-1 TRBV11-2 CASSATSGRGNEQFF TGTGCCAGCAGCGCGACTAGCGGGAGGGGCAATGAGCAGTTCTTC
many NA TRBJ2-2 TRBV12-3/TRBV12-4 CASARIKGELFF TGTGCCAGCGCTCGCATCAAGGGGGAGCTGTTTTTT